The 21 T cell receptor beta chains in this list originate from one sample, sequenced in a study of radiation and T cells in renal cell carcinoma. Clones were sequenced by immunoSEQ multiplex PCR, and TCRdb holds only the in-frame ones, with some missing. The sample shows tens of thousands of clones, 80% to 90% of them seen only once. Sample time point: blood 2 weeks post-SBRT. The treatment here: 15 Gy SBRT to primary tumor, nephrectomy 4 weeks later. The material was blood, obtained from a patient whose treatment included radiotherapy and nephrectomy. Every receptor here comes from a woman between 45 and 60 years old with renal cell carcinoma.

CDR3 bases: TGCGCCAGCAGCCCAGAGAGGGCCTCACTCGGGGGCTACACCTTC. Translation: CASSPERASLGGYTF. The chain uses TRBV5-1 and TRBJ1-2; D not certain. CDR1 is SGHRS, CDR2 YFSETQ, per germline. Trimming removed 4 bases at V and 8 bases at J, with 21 bases between. The length of the CDR3 is 15 residues.

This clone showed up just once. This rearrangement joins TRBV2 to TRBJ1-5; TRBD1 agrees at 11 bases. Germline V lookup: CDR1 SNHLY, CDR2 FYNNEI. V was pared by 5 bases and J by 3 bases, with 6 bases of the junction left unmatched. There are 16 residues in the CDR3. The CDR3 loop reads CASSPGTGGPNQPQHF. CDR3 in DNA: TGTGCCAGCAGTCCCGGGACAGGGGGACCCAATCAGCCCCAGCATTTT.

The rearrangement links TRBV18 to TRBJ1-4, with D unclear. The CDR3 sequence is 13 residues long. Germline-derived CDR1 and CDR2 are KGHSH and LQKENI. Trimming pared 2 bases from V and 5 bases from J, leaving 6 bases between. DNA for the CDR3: TGTGCCAGCTCACCAGTACTAAATGAAAAACTGTTTTTT. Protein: CASSPVLNEKLFF.

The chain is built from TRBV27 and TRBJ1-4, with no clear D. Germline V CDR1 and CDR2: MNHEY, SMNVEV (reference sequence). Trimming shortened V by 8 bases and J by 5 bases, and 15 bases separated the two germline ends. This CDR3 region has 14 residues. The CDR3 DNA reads TGTGCCAGCCGAAAATCCGTCCCGAATGAAAAACTGTTTTTT. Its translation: CASRKSVPNEKLFF.

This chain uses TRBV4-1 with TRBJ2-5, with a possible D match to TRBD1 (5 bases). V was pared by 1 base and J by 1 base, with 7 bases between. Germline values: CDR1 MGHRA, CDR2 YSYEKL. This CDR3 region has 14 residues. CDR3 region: CASSQVQGQETQYF. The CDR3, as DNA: TGCGCCAGCAGCCAAGTGCAGGGCCAAGAGACCCAGTACTTC.

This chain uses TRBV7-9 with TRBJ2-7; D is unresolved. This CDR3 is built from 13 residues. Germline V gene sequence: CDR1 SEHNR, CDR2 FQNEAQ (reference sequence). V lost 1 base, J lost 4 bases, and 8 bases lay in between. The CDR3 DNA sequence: TGTGCCAGCAGCTTAGGGCCCATTTACGAGCAGTACTTC. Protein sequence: CASSLGPIYEQYF.

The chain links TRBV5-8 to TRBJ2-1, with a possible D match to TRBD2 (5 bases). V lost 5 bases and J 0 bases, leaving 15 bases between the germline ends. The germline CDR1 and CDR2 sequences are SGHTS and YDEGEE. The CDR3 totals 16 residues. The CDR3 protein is CASSSGLGLSYNEQFF. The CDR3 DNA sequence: TGTGCCAGCAGTTCTGGACTCGGCCTCTCCTACAATGAGCAGTTCTTC.

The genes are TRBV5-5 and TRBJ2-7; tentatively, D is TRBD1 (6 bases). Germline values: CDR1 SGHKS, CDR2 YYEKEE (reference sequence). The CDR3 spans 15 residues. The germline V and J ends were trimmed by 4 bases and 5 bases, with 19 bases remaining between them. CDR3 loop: CASSPGTRRDNEQYF. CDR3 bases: TGTGCCAGCAGCCCCGGGACACGCCGGGACAACGAGCAGTACTTC.

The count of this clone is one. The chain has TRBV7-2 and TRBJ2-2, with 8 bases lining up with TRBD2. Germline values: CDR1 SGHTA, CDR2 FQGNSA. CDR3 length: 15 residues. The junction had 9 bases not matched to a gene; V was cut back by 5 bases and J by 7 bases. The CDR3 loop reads CASSQRTSRSGELFF. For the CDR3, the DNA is TGTGCCAGCAGCCAACGGACTAGCAGAAGCGGGGAGCTGTTTTTT.

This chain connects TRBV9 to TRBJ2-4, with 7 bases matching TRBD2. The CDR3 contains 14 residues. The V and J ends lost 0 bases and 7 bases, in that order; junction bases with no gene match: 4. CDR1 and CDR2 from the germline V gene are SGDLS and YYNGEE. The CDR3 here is CASSVGGGLNIQYF. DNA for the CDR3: TGTGCCAGCAGCGTAGGGGGAGGGTTGAACATTCAGTACTTC.

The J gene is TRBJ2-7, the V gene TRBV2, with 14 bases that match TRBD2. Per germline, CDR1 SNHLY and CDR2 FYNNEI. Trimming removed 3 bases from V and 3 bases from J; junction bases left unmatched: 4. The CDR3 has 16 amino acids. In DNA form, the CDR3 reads TGTGCCAGCAGTGAGGGACTAGCGGGGGCCTTCTACGAGCAGTACTTC. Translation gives CASSEGLAGAFYEQYF.

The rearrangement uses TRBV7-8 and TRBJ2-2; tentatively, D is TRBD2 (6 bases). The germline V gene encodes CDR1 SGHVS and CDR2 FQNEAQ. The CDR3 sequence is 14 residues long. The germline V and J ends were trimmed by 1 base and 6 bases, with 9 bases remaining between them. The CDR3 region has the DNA TGTGCCAGCAGCTTAGTCGGGGGTCCCGGGGAGCTGTTTTTT. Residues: CASSLVGGPGELFF.

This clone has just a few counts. The CDR3 nucleotides are TGTGCCAGCAGTGACTCGGCAGGGGGGAATCAGCCCCAGCATTTT. It encodes CASSDSAGGNQPQHF. The gene calls are TRBV6-4 and TRBJ1-5; TRBD1 aligns across 7 bases. J gave up 4 bases and V 0 bases, and 3 bases lay outside the gene matches. CDR3 length: 15 residues. CDR1 is MRHNA and CDR2 is SNTAGT in the germline V gene.

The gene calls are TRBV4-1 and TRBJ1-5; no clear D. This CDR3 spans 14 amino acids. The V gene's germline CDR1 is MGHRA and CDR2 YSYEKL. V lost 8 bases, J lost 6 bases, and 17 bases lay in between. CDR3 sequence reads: CASSLNPVAQPQHF. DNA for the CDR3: TGCGCCAGCTCACTAAACCCGGTGGCTCAGCCCCAGCATTTT.

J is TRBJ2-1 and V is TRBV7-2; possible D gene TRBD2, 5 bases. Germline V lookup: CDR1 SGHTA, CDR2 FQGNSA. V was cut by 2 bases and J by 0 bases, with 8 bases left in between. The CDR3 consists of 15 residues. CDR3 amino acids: CASSLSGSSYNEQFF. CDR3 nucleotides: TGTGCCAGCAGCTTATCGGGGAGCTCCTACAATGAGCAGTTCTTC.

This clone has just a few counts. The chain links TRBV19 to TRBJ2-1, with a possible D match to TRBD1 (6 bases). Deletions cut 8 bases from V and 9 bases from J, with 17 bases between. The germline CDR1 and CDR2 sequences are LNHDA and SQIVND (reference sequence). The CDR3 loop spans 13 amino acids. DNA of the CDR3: TGTGCCAGTGGTGGTCAGGGGCCGGGTGAGCAGTTCTTC. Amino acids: CASGGQGPGEQFF.

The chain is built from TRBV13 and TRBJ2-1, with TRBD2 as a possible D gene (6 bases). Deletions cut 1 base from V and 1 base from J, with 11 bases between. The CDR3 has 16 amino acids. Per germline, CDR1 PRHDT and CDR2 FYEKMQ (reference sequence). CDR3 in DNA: TGTGCCAGCAGCTTAGAAGGCGGGAAATCCTACAATGAGCAGTTCTTC. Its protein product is CASSLEGGKSYNEQFF. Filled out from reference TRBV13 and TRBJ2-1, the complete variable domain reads AAGVIQSPRHLIKEKRETATLKCYPIPRHDTVYWYQQGPGQDPQFLISFYEKMQSDKGSIPDRFSAQQFSDYHSELNMSSLELGDSALYFCASSLEGGKSYNEQFFGPGTRLTVL.

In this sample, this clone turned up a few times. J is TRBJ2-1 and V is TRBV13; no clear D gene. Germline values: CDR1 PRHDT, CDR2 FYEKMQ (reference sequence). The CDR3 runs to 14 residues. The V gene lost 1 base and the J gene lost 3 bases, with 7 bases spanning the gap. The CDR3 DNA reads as TGTGCCAGCAGCTTAGAGGGCTACTACAATGAGCAGTTCTTC. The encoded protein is CASSLEGYYNEQFF.

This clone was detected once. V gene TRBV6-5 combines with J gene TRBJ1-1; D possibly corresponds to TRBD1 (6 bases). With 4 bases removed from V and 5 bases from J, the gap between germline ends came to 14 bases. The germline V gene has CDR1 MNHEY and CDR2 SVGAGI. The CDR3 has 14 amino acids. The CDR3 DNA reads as TGTGCCAGCAGTTCGGTTGCAGGGGCTACTGAAGCTTTCTTT. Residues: CASSSVAGATEAFF.

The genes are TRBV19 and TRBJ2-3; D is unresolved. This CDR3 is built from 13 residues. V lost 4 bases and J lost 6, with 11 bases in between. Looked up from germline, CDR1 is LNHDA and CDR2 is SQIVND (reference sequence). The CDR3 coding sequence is TGTGCCAGTAGTACACGTGAACAGGATACGCAGTATTTT. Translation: CASSTREQDTQYF.

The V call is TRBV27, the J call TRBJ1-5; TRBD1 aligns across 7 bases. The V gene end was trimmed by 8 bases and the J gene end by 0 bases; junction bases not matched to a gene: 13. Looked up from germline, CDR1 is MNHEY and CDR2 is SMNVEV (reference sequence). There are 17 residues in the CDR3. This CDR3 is CASSGGGRPDSNQPQHF. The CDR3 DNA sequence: TGTGCCAGCTCCGGAGGGGGCAGACCGGATAGCAATCAGCCCCAGCATTTT.